The source of this T cell receptor beta chain is a study of T cell changes during pregnancy in multiple sclerosis. Here immunoSEQ multiplex PCR was the method, and the copy in TCRdb shows in-frame clones only, minus some. The repertoire consists of nearly 110,000 clones, with around 92% occurring once and the leading ten covering 0.78%. The sample here was peripheral blood, taken in the third trimester of pregnancy. This clonotype originated in a female donor in good health, enrolled as a control in a pregnancy study.

CDR3: CASSPETLETQYF. CDR3 nucleotides: TGTGCCAGCTCACCCGAGACTCTGGAGACCCAGTACTTC. The J gene is TRBJ2-5, the V gene TRBV18; D gene uncertain. V was shortened by 3 bases and J by 5 bases, with 10 bases between the two germline ends. Germline V gene lookup returns CDR1 KGHSH and CDR2 LQKENI. The CDR3 has 13 residues.